The subject of this entry is one T cell receptor beta chain. The sample comes from a study of monozygotic twins with inflammatory bowel disease. The authors isolated total RNA from whole blood without sorting T cells. Samples each yielded cDNA through eight separate reactions. One entry per CDR3 protein, without DNA, is what TCRdb gives after re-calling the 5' RACE reads. The ten top clones account for 9.5% to 15%, within a sample of roughly 120,000 distinct CDR3 sequences. The CDR3 is 16 amino acids. CDR1 DFQATT and CDR2 SNEGSKA come from the germline V gene (reference sequence). This chain uses TRBV20-1 with TRBJ2-7; no DNA is available, so the TRBD2 call from TCRdb remains unchecked. The sequence was obtained from a human donor with ulcerative colitis or Crohn's disease, or a healthy co-twin of an affected twin (not recorded which). Sequenced sample: blood. The CDR3 spells CSASALAGESSYEQYF.